The 4 T cell receptor beta chains in this list originate from one sample, sequenced in a study of blood T cell repertoires in COVID-19. This table comes from immunoSEQ multiplex PCR, and its TCRdb copy is limited to in-frame clones, with some not included. The sample carries 70,000 or so clones, roughly 91% recorded once. The sample was peripheral blood. The receptors were sampled from a human donor in a cohort sampled during active COVID-19.

The CDR3, as DNA: TGCAGTGCTAGTACCTGGACAGTTAGCAATCAGCCCCAGCATTTT. It specifies CSASTWTVSNQPQHF. The chain employs TRBV20-1 and TRBJ1-5; possibly TRBD1 for D (6 bases). The CDR3 totals 15 residues. Looked up from germline, CDR1 is DFQATT and CDR2 is SNEGSKA (reference sequence). Deletions cut 3 bases from V and 0 bases from J, with 12 bases between.

This chain connects TRBV19 to TRBJ2-4; D perhaps matches TRBD1 (7 bases). V gave up 8 bases and J gave up 0 bases, with 20 bases separating them. Germline assignment: CDR1 LNHDA and CDR2 SQIVND (reference sequence). The CDR3 runs to 17 residues. The CDR3 here is CASGGTEDLLAKNIQYF. The CDR3 nucleotides are TGTGCCAGTGGCGGGACAGAAGACCTTCTAGCCAAAAACATTCAGTACTTC.

The chain joins TRBV6-1 to TRBJ2-7; a possible D gene is TRBD1 (6 bases). The germline V gene encodes CDR1 MNHNS and CDR2 SASEGT. This CDR3 is 14 amino acids long. Trimming took 3 bases from V and 0 from J, leaving 9 bases between them. CDR3 sequence: CASSERGNSYEQYF. The CDR3 DNA sequence: TGTGCCAGCAGTGAGAGGGGGAACTCCTACGAGCAGTACTTC.

This clone came up once. The chain couples TRBV5-8 to TRBJ1-5; 10 nucleotides line up with TRBD1. The V and J ends lost 4 bases and 3 bases, in that order; junction bases with no gene match: 7. Per the germline V gene, CDR1 is SGHTS and CDR2 is YDEGEE. CDR3 length: 16 amino acids. The CDR3 here is CASSHSGTGVNQPQHF. The CDR3 DNA follows: TGTGCCAGCAGCCACTCCGGGACAGGGGTCAATCAGCCCCAGCATTTT.